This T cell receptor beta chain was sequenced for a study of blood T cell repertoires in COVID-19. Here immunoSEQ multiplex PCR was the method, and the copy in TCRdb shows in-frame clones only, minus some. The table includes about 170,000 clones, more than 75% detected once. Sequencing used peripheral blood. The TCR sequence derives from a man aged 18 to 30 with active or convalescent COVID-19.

The CDR3 loop is CASSRTGGSGNTIYF. The CDR3 coding sequence is TGTGCCAGCAGTCGGACAGGGGGCTCTGGAAACACCATATATTTT. The chain uses TRBV2 and TRBJ1-3; 10 positions match TRBD1. This CDR3 contains 15 residues. Germline V lookup: CDR1 SNHLY, CDR2 FYNNEI. Trimming at V came to 5 bases and at J to 0 bases, leaving 1 base not matched to a gene.